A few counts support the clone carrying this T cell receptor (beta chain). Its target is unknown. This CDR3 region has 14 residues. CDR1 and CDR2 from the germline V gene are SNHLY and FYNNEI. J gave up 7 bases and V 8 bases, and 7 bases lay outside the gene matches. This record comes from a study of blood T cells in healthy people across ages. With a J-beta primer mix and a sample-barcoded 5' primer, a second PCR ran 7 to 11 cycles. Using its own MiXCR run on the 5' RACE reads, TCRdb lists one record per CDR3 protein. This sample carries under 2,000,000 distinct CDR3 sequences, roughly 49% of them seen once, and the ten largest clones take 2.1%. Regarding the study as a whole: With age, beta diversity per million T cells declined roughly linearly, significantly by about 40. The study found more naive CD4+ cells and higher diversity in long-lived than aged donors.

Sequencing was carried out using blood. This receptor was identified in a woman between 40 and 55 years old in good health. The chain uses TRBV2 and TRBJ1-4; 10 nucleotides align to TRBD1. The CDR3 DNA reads TGTGCCAGCTCGCTGACAGGGGGCCCTGAAAAACTGTTTTTT. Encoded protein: CASSLTGGPEKLFF.